This entry lists 11 T cell receptor beta chains sequenced from one sample in a study of breast tumors, draining lymph nodes, adjacent tissues. The lymph nodes were axillary draining lymph nodes from breast cancer patients. TCRdb redid the calling of the multiplex PCR reads with MiXCR, one entry per CDR3 protein. This sample has more than 100,000 distinct CDR3 sequences; under 25% occur once, and the top ten carry 2.6%. Sequenced: axillary lymph node tissue. The receptor set was obtained from a female donor with breast cancer. Some clones in this sample may be carry-over from other donors' samples.

Of note for this clonotype: With a much larger clone just one base away, this may be a read error. This chain joins TRBV5-5 and TRBJ2-7; D is undetermined. The CDR3 length is 14 residues. Germline CDR1 is SGHKS and CDR2 is YYEKEE (reference sequence). V was pared by 0 bases and J by 3 bases, with 10 bases between. The CDR3 nucleotides are TGTGCCAGCAGCTTGGATGGTCGAGGCTACGAGCAGTACTTC. Protein: CASSLDGRGYEQYF.

This chain's CDR3 is CASSFTTGGTEKLFF. The CDR3 nucleotides read TGTGCCAGCAGTTTCACGACAGGGGGGACGGAAAAACTGTTTTTT. J is TRBJ1-4 and V is TRBV28; 9 nucleotides agree with TRBD1. The CDR3 consists of 15 residues. The V and J ends lost 3 bases and 8 bases, in that order; junction bases with no gene match: 7. Per germline, CDR1 MDHEN and CDR2 SYDVKM.

In regard to this clonotype: This may come from a read error, since a much larger clone is one base off. This chain joins TRBV28 and TRBJ1-2; weak D call: TRBD1 (5 bases). Per germline, CDR1 MDHEN and CDR2 SYDVKM. Trimming removed 4 bases at V and 2 bases at J, with 14 bases between. This CDR3 spans 15 amino acids. For the CDR3, the DNA is TGTGCCAGCAGTTCACAGGATTTGAGGAACTATGGCTACACCTTC. Translating gives CASSSQDLRNYGYTF.

Concerning this clonotype: This may be a read error: a much more frequent sequence differs by one nucleotide. The chain is built from TRBV11-3 and TRBJ2-3; TRBD2 matches at 12 bases. J gave up 4 bases and V 1 base, and 3 bases lay outside the gene matches. The CDR3 has 16 residues. Germline V gives CDR1 SGHNT, CDR2 YENEEA. The DNA for the CDR3 is TGTGCCAGCAGCTTAGGCCTAGCGGGAGGGGCAGATACGCAGTATTTT. Translating it yields CASSLGLAGGADTQYF. Variable domain in full (rest from reference TRBV11-3 and TRBJ2-3): EAGVVQSPRYKIIEKKQPVAFWCNPISGHNTLYWYLQNLGQGPELLIRYENEEAVDDSQLPKDRFSAERLKGVDSTLKIQPAELGDSAVYLCASSLGLAGGADTQYFGPGTRLTVL.

A note on this clonotype: Possible read error: a much larger clone is one base away. The J gene is TRBJ1-2, the V gene TRBV6-5; 9 bases agree with TRBD1. The germline CDR1 and CDR2 sequences are MNHEY and SVGAGI. The CDR3 has 15 amino acids. CDR3 loop: CASSDWNRGRDGYAF. For the CDR3, the DNA is TGTGCCAGCAGCGATTGGAACAGGGGGCGCGATGGCTACGCCTTC.

This clonotype appeared many times. V and J are TRBV24-1 and TRBJ2-3; unclear D gene. Trimming left V 4 bases short and J 3 bases short, with 10 bases between. Germline assignment: CDR1 KGHDR and CDR2 SFDVKD. This CDR3 comprises 14 residues. The CDR3 here is CATSDTAKTDTQYF. The DNA for the CDR3 is TGTGCCACCAGTGACACAGCGAAGACAGATACGCAGTATTTT.

Here the CDR3 DNA reads TGTGCCAGCAGTCCTCGACACGAGCTAGCCAAAAACATTCAGTACTTC. It specifies CASSPRHELAKNIQYF. This chain joins TRBV6-5 and TRBJ2-4; D gene unclear. This CDR3 has 16 amino acids. V was pared by 5 bases and J by 0 bases, with 14 bases between. Germline loops: CDR1 MNHEY, CDR2 SVGAGI.

This clonotype showed up just once. At one end, the junction sequence differs from germline, possibly due to a read error. The V and J genes are TRBV3-1 and TRBJ2-5, with 9 bases fitting TRBD1. CDR1 is LGHDT and CDR2 is YNNKEL in the germline V gene (reference sequence). The CDR3 covers 13 residues. The CDR3 nucleotides are TGTGCCGGCAGCCAGGGACAGGGAGGGACCCAGTACTTC. It is translated as CAGSQGQGGTQYF.

CDR3 nucleotide sequence: TGCGCCAGCAGCTCCGTTGGGCCAGGCACAGATACGCAGTATTTT. Residues: CASSSVGPGTDTQYF. The chain is built from TRBV5-1 and TRBJ2-3; D is uncertain. Trimming took 3 bases from V and 1 from J, leaving 12 bases between them. Germline V CDR1 and CDR2: SGHRS, YFSETQ. The CDR3 is 15 residues long.

For this clonotype: The missing conserved phenylalanine or tryptophan at the end of this CDR3 makes a read error likely. The chain recombines TRBV7-2 with TRBJ2-5; TRBD2 matches 10 bases. Per germline, CDR1 SGHTA and CDR2 FQGNSA. This CDR3 contains 16 residues. CDR3: CASGLGLADGQETQYL. CDR3 nucleotide sequence: TGTGCCAGCGGCTTAGGACTAGCGGACGGACAAGAGACCCAGTACCTC.

This clonotype was observed a handful of times. The V and J genes are TRBV11-3 and TRBJ2-5; 7 positions agree with TRBD2. V dropped 0 bases and J dropped 2; count of bases not matched to a gene: 6. CDR1 is SGHNT and CDR2 is YENEEA in the germline V gene. CDR3 length equals 16 residues. The CDR3 reads CASSLDPGRDQETQYF. Here the CDR3 DNA reads TGTGCCAGCAGCTTAGATCCGGGGAGGGATCAAGAGACCCAGTACTTC.